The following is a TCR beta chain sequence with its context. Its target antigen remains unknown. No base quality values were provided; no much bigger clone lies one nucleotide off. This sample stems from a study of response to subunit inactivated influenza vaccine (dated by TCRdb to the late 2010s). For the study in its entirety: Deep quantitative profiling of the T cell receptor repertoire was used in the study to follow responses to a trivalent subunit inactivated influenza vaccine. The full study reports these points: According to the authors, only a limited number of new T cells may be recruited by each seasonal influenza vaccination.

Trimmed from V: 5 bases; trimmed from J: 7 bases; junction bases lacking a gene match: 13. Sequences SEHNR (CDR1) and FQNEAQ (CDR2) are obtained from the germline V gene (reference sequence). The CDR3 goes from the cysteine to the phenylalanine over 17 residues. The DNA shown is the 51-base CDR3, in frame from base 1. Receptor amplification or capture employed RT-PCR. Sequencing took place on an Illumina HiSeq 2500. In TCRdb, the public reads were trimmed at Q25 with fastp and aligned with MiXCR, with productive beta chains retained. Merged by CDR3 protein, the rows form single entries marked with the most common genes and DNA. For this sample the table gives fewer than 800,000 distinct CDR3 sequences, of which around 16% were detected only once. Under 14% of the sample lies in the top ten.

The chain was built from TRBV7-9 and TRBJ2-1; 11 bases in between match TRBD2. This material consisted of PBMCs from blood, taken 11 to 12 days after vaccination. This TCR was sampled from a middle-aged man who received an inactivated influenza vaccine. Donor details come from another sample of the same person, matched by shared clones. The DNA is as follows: TGTGCCAGCAGCCCCCCTAGCGGGAGGCTGGCCGGGAATGAGCAGTTCTTC. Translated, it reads CASSPPSGRLAGNEQFF. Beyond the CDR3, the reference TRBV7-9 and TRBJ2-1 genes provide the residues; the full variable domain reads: DTGVSQNPRHKITKRGQNVTFRCDPISEHNRLYWYRQTLGQGPEFLTYFQNEAQLEKSRLLSDRFSAERPKGSFSTLEIQRTEQGDSAMYLCASSPPSGRLAGNEQFFGPGTRLTVL.